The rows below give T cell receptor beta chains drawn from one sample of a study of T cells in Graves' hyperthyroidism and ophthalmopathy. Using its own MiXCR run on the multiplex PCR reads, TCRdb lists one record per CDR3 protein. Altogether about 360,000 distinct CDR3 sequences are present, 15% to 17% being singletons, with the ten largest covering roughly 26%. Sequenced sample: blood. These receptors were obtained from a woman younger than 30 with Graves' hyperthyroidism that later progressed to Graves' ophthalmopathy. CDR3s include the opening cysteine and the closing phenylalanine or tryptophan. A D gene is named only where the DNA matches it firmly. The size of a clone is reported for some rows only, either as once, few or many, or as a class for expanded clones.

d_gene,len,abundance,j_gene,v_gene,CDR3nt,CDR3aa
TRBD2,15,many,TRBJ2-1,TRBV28,TGTGCCAGCAGGCTAGCGGGAGGGCCTCACAATGAGCAGTTCTTC,CASRLAGGPHNEQFF
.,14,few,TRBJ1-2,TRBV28,TGTGCCAGCAGTTTAGGTCCGGGGAGCTATGGCTACACCTTC,CASSLGPGSYGYTF
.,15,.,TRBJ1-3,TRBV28,TGTGCCAGCAGACCAGACAGATTCTCTGGAAACACCATATATTTT,CASRPDRFSGNTIYF
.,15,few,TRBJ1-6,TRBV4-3,TGCGCCAGCAGCCTTCGGACAGATAATAATTCACCCCTCCACTTT,CASSLRTDNNSPLHF
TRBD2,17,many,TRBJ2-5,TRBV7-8,TGTGCCAGCAGCTTAAGGACTAGCGGGATAAGGGGAGAGACCCAGTACTTC,CASSLRTSGIRGETQYF
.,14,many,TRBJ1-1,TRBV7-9,TGTGCCAGCAGCTTAGGAGGGATGAACACTGAAGCTTTCTTT,CASSLGGMNTEAFF
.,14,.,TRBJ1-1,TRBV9,TGTGCCAGCAGCGTAAAAGACAGGAACACTGAAGCTTTCTTT,CASSVKDRNTEAFF
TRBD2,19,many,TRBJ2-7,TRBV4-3,TGCGCCAGCAGCCAAGTGACATCAAGACTAGCGGGAGGTAGGAACGAGCAGTACTTC,CASSQVTSRLAGGRNEQYF
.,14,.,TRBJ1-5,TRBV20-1,TGCAGTGCTAGCCCTGGGGGGGGCAATCAGCCCCAGCATTTT,CSASPGGGNQPQHF
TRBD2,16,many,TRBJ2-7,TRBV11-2,TGTGCCAGCAGCCCTGGGGGGACTAGCGTCGCCTACGAGCAGTACTTC,CASSPGGTSVAYEQYF
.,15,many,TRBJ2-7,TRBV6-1,TGTGCCAGCAGATTGGGGAACTTAGCCGCCTACGAGCAGTACTTC,CASRLGNLAAYEQYF
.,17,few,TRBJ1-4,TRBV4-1,TGCGCCAGCAGCCAAGAAGGTCGGCCAGGGTGGAGTGAAAAACTGTTTTTT,CASSQEGRPGWSEKLFF
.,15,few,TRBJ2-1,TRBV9,TGTGCCAGCAGCGTAGTTTCCGGGGTTAACCCCGAGCAGTTCTTC,CASSVVSGVNPEQFF
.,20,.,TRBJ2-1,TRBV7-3,TGTGCCAGCAGCTTACACCCAACGGCGGGCTACATAAGCTCCTACAATGAGCAGTTCTTC,CASSLHPTAGYISSYNEQFF
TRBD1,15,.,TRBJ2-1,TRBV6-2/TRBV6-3,TGTGCCAGCAGTTACCGACAGGGGGACTACAATGAGCGGTTCTTC,CASSYRQGDYNERFF
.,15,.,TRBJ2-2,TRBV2,TGTGCCAGCAGTCTCTGGGGCAGGGGTGACGGGGAGCTGCTTTTT,CASSLWGRGDGELLF
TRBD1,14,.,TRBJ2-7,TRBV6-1,TGTGCCAGCAGGCCCGGGACAGGGGGCCGGGAGCAGTACTTC,CASRPGTGGREQYF
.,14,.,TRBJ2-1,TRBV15,TGTGCCACCAGCAGGATCGGGTGGGTCAATGAGCAGTTCTTC,CATSRIGWVNEQFF
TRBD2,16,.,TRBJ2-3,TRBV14,TGTGCCAGCAGCCAAGATTGGCTAGCGGGAGAAGATACGCAGTATTTT,CASSQDWLAGEDTQYF
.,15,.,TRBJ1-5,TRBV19,TGTGCCAGTAGTATAGTTGGGTCGGACAATCAGCCCCAGCATTTT,CASSIVGSDNQPQHF
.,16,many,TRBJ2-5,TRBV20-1,TGCAGTGCTAGAGATTCTCCAAGGACAGCTGGAGAGACCCAGTACTTC,CSARDSPRTAGETQYF
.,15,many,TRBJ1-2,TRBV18,TGTGCCAGCTCACCACCGGCGGGGGGTAACTATGGCTACACCTTC,CASSPPAGGNYGYTF
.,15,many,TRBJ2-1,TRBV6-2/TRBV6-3,TGTGCCAGCAGCCCAAAAAGGAGCTCCTACAATGAGCAGTTCTTC,CASSPKRSSYNEQFF
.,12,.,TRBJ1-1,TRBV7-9,TGTGCCAGCAGCCCCAGGTACACTGAAGCTTTCTTT,CASSPRYTEAFF
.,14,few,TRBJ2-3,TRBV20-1,TGCAGTGTGAAAGGGCTGGGTGGCGCAGATACGCAGTATTTT,CSVKGLGGADTQYF
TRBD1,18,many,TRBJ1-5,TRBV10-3,TGTGCCATCAGTGCCGGGACAGGCGGCGCCGATAGCAATCAGCCCCAGCATTTT,CAISAGTGGADSNQPQHF
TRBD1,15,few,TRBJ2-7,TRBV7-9,TGTGCCAGCAGCACGCTACAGGGGCTGGCCTACGAGCAGTACTTC,CASSTLQGLAYEQYF
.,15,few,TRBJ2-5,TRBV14,TGTGCCAGCAGCCAAGACTCGACTAACAAAGAGACCCAGTACTTC,CASSQDSTNKETQYF
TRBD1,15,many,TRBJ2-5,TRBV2,TGTGCCAGCAGTGAGGAGACAGGGGAAAGGGAGACCCAGTACTTC,CASSEETGERETQYF
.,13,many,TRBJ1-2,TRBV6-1,TGTGCCAGCATCCCATTGGGAGGTTCGGGCTACACCTTC,CASIPLGGSGYTF
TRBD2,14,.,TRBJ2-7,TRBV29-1,TGCAGCGTTGGAATCGGCGGGAGTAGGTACGAGCAGTACTTC,CSVGIGGSRYEQYF
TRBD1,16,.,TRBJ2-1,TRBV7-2,TGTACCAGCAGCTTCCGGACAGGGGGCACGGCCAATGAGCAGTTCTTC,CTSSFRTGGTANEQFF
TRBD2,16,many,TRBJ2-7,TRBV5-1,TGCGCCAGCAGCTTGGGGACTAGCGGGAGTCTCGGCGAGCAGTACTTC,CASSLGTSGSLGEQYF
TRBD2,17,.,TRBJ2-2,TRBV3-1,TGTGCCAGCAGCCAAGGATATAGCGGGAGGGCCTCCGGGGAGCTGTTTTTT,CASSQGYSGRASGELFF
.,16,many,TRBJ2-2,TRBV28,TGTGCCAGCAGTCTCAGGGGAACGGCGAACACCGGGGAGCTGTTTTTT,CASSLRGTANTGELFF
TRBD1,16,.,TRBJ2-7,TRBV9,TGTGCCAGCAGCGCGAGTTCGGACAGGGGGCTTGCCGAGCAGTACTTC,CASSASSDRGLAEQYF
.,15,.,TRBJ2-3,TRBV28,TGTGCCAGCAGTCCGCGGAGGGGCGGTGCAGATACGCAGTATTTT,CASSPRRGGADTQYF
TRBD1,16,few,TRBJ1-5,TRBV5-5,TGTGCCAGCAGCTTAGGGACAGGGGCCAGCAATCAGCCCCAGCATTTT,CASSLGTGASNQPQHF
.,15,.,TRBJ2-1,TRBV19,TGTGCCAGTAGTCCCTGGCGCGGGGCTTACAATGAGCAGTTCTTC,CASSPWRGAYNEQFF
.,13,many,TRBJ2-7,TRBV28,TGTGCCAGCAGTAGACAGGCATACTACGAGCAGTACTTC,CASSRQAYYEQYF
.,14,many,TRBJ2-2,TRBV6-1,TGTGCCAGCAGACAACCTACGAACACCGGGGAGCTGTTTTTT,CASRQPTNTGELFF